These T cell receptor gamma chains were read from a single sample in a study of Vδ1+ human thymocytes. TCRdb re-processed the multiplex PCR reads using CATT. The sample consists of tens of thousands of gamma-chain clones, roughly 15% of them appearing once. The specimen sequenced was Vdelta1+ gamma-delta thymocytes from the thymus. Receptors originate from a child under two years old who had congenital heart surgery. Both conserved end residues are trimmed from each CDR3. Not every row has a clone size; where given, it reads once, few, many or a size class.

j_call	cdr3_length	clone_size	v_call	cdr3_aa
TRGJ1/TRGJ2	14	NA	TRGV5	ATWDRQRVHYYKKL
TRGJ1/TRGJ2	12	few	TRGV9	ALWEPIRGYKKL
TRGJ1/TRGJ2	10	NA	TRGV3	ATWDGLGKKL
TRGJ1/TRGJ2	10	few	TRGV9	ALWESYYKKL
TRGJ1/TRGJ2	12	few	TRGV4	ATWNGRNYYKKL
TRGJP	14	NA	TRGV9	ALWEVEELGKKIKV
TRGJ1/TRGJ2	12	NA	TRGV4	ATWKGRGHYKKL
TRGJ1/TRGJ2	11	few	TRGV4	ATWDSINYKKL
TRGJ1/TRGJ2	9	few	TRGV4	ATWIPYKKL
TRGJP1	12	NA	TRGV8	ATWDGATGWFKI
TRGJ1/TRGJ2	13	NA	TRGV4	ATWDPPAPYYKKL
TRGJ1/TRGJ2	13	NA	TRGV9	ALWEPNMNYYKKL
TRGJP1	12	NA	TRGV8	ATWGNTTGWFKI
TRGJP	15	few	TRGV8	ATWNFLGELGKKIKV
TRGJ1/TRGJ2	10	NA	TRGV5	ATWERYYKKL
TRGJP2	13	NA	TRGV2	ATWDGQGGDWIKT
TRGJ1/TRGJ2	11	few	TRGV5	ATWDRGEAKKL
TRGJ1/TRGJ2	13	NA	TRGV8	ATWDLTLRYYKKL
TRGJ1/TRGJ2	12	NA	TRGV4	ATWNDLLYYKKL
TRGJ1/TRGJ2	12	NA	TRGV8	ATWDRLPYYKKL
TRGJ1/TRGJ2	12	NA	TRGV9	ALWEISGYYKKL
TRGJ1/TRGJ2	11	few	TRGV9	ALWEPRYYKKL
TRGJ1/TRGJ2	9	few	TRGV8	ATWDREEKL
TRGJ1/TRGJ2	13	NA	TRGV3	ATWDSIALYYKKL
TRGJP2	13	NA	TRGV9	ALWEPDSSDWIKT
TRGJ1/TRGJ2	12	few	TRGV4	ATWNGPGYYKKL
TRGJ1/TRGJ2	10	few	TRGV2	ATWDGRGRKL
TRGJ1/TRGJ2	9	few	TRGV4	ATWNRYKKL
TRGJP2	12	few	TRGV4	ATWNGGSDWIKT
TRGJP2	11	few	TRGV2	ATRVSSDWIKT
TRGJP1	11	NA	TRGV8	ATWDLTGWFKI
TRGJP2	12	few	TRGV5	ATWWGSSDWIKT
TRGJ1/TRGJ2	12	few	TRGV3	ATWAKSNYYKKL
TRGJP1	11	NA	TRGV8	ATWDRQGWFKI
TRGJP2	14	NA	TRGV8	ATWVNLDSSDWIKT
TRGJ1/TRGJ2	11	NA	TRGV4	ATWDGIAIKKL
TRGJP	15	NA	TRGV9	ALWAVQGELGKKIKV
TRGJ1/TRGJ2	11	few	TRGV4	ATWDAVYYKKL
TRGJ1/TRGJ2	13	NA	TRGV4	ATWGEAHRSYKKL
TRGJ1/TRGJ2	10	few	TRGV8	ATWNNDYKKL
TRGJ1/TRGJ2	12	once	TRGV3	ATWDKPYYYKKL
TRGJ1/TRGJ2	15	few	TRGV5	ATWDRQREVNYYKKL
TRGJ1/TRGJ2	7	NA	TRGV5	ATWDGKL
TRGJ1/TRGJ2	10	NA	TRGV5	ATWDRPSKKL
TRGJ1/TRGJ2	12	NA	TRGV9	ALWEPPGRYKKL
TRGJ1/TRGJ2	12	few	TRGV2	ATWDGLGYYKKL
TRGJ1/TRGJ2	14	NA	TRGV5	ATWDTYTKHYYKKL
TRGJ1/TRGJ2	13	NA	TRGV9	ALWEFSPWYYKKL
TRGJ1/TRGJ2	12	few	TRGV4	ATWDGPRDYKKL
TRGJ1/TRGJ2	10	few	TRGV3	ATRGESYKKL
TRGJ1/TRGJ2	14	NA	TRGV4	ATWKVAHPWGYKKL
TRGJP2	13	few	TRGV2	ATWDDSSSDWIKT
TRGJP2	10	medium-sized	TRGV5	ATWDSDWIKT
TRGJ1/TRGJ2	12	NA	TRGV9	ALWEVPPIGEKL
TRGJ1/TRGJ2	8	few	TRGV5	ATWDRSVV
TRGJ1/TRGJ2	14	NA	TRGV2	ATWDGTKRDYYKKL
TRGJ1/TRGJ2	13	NA	TRGV5	ATWDRRGNYYKKL